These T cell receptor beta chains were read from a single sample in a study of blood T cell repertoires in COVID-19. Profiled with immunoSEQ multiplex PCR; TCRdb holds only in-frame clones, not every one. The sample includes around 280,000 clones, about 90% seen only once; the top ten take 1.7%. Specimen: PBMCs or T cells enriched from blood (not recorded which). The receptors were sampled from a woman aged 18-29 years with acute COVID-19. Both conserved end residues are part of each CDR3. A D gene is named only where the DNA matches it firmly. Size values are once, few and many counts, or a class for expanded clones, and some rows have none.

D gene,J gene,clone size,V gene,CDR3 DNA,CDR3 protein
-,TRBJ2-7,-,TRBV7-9,TGTGCCAGCAGCCGGGAAGATACGAGGCAGTACTTC,CASSREDTRQYF
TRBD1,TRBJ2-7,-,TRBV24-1,TGTGCCACCAGCTCGGGACAGAACTCCTACGAGCAGTACTTC,CATSSGQNSYEQYF
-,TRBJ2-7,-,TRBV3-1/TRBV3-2,TGTGCCAGCAGCCAAGGTCCGACAGGATTCTCCTACGAGCAGTACTTC,CASSQGPTGFSYEQYF
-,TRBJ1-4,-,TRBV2,TGTGCCAGCGCGTGGACAGAGACTAATGAAAAACTGTTTTTT,CASAWTETNEKLFF
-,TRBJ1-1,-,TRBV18,TGTGCCAGCTCACCAATTCGGGGCACTGAAGCTTTCTTT,CASSPIRGTEAFF
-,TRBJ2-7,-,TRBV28,TGTGCCACCCACGGGAGCCTCCGCTCCTACGAGCAGTACTTC,CATHGSLRSYEQYF
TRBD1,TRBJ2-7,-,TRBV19,TGTGCCAGTAGGGACCCGGGACAGGGGACCTACGAGCAGTACTTC,CASRDPGQGTYEQYF
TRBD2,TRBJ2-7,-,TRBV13,TGTGCCAGCAGCCTAAGTAGCGGGACACCCTACGAGCAGTACTTC,CASSLSSGTPYEQYF
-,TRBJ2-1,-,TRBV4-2,TGTGCCAGCAGCCAAGTGGAGACTGGAAGAAATGAGCAGTTCTTC,CASSQVETGRNEQFF
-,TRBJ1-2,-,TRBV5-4,TGTGCCAGCAGCTTGGACAGAGCTAACTATGGCTACACCTTC,CASSLDRANYGYTF
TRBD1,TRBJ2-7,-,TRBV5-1,TGCGCCAGCAGCCCCGGGACAGGGCCCTACGAGCAGTACTTC,CASSPGTGPYEQYF
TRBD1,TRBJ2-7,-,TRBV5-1,TGCGCCAGCAGCTTCCGGAGGTCGATCGGACAGGTCTCCTACGAGCAGTACTTC,CASSFRRSIGQVSYEQYF
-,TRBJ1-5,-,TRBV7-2,TGTGCCAGCGGGGGGTTTAAGGGGCCCCAGCATTTT,CASGGFKGPQHF
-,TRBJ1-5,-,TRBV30,TGTGCCTGGAGTGTGTCGGGGTTCAATCAGCCCCAGCATTTT,CAWSVSGFNQPQHF
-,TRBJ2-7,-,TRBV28,TGTGCCAGCAGTTTGTGGGAAAGGGGGATTGGGCCCTACGAGCAGTACTTC,CASSLWERGIGPYEQYF
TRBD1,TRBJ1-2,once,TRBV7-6,TGTGCCAGCAGCCCGACATACGGGACAGCAATTTATGGCTACACCTTC,CASSPTYGTAIYGYTF
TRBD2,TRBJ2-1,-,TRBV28,TGTGCCAGCAGTTTTCTAGCGGGAACCGAGCAGTTCTTC,CASSFLAGTEQFF
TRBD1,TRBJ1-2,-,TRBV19,TGTGCCAGTAGTATAGGGCGACAGGGGAATGGCTACACCTTC,CASSIGRQGNGYTF
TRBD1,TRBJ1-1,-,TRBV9,TGTGCCAGCAGCCGAGAACAGGGGATTAACACTGAAGCTTTCTTT,CASSREQGINTEAFF
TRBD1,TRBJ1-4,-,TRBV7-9,TGTGCCAGCAGCTCCGACAGGGGCGGGGGTGAAAAACTGTTTTTT,CASSSDRGGGEKLFF
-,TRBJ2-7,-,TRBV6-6,TGTGCCAGCAGGGACCGGATCAGGGGACCCTACGAGCAGTACTTC,CASRDRIRGPYEQYF
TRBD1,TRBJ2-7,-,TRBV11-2,TGTGCCAGCAGCTTTGCCGACAGGGACTACGAGCAGTACTTC,CASSFADRDYEQYF
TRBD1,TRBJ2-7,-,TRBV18,TGTGCCAGCTCACCGTCACAGGGGCGGAAGGGAGAGCAGTACTTC,CASSPSQGRKGEQYF
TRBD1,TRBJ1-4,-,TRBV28,TGTGCCAGCAGTTATACGGGACAGGGCATTGCTAATGAAAAACTGTTTTTT,CASSYTGQGIANEKLFF
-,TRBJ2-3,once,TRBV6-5,TGTGCCAGCAGTTACCAGAACTTGGGAGCCCATACGCAGTATTTT,CASSYQNLGAHTQYF
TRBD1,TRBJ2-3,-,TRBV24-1,TGTGCCACCAGTGATTTGGACAGGGCCTCAGATACGCAGTATTTT,CATSDLDRASDTQYF
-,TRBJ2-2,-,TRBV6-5,TGTGCCAGCAGTTACCCCCGGGGAGGGGGCACCGGGGAGCTGTTTTTT,CASSYPRGGGTGELFF
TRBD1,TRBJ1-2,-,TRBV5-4,TGTGCCAGCAGCCCGGGGACAGGTTACTACACCTTC,CASSPGTGYYTF
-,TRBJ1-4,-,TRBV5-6,TGTGCCAGCAGCTTGGCAACGGGTACAACTAATGAAAAACTGTTTTTT,CASSLATGTTNEKLFF
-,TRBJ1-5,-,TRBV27,TGTGCCAGCAGGCTATATAGCAATCAGCCCCAGCATTTT,CASRLYSNQPQHF
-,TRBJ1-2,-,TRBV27,TGTGCCAGCAGTTCCGTACAGACTAACTATGGCTACACCTTC,CASSSVQTNYGYTF
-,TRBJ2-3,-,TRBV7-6,TGTGCCAGCAGCTCGTCCCTTAGCACAGATACGCAGTATTTT,CASSSSLSTDTQYF
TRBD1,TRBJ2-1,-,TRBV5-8,TGTGCCACCAACCCGGGACAGAAGTACAATGAGCAGTTCTTC,CATNPGQKYNEQFF
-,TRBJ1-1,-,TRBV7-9,TGTGCCAGCAGCTCCAGGACAGCCGGTCACACTGAAGCTTTCTTT,CASSSRTAGHTEAFF
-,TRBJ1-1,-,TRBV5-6,TGTGCCAGCAGCACGCAGGGCGTAGGCGAAGCTTTCTTT,CASSTQGVGEAFF
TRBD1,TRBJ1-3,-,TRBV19,TGTGCCAGTAGTAGGACAGGGGTTGGAAACACCATATATTTT,CASSRTGVGNTIYF
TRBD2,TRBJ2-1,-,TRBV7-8,TGTGCCAGCAGCGTCCTAGCGGGGTTTCACTCCTACAATGAGCAGTTCTTC,CASSVLAGFHSYNEQFF
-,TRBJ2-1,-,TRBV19,TGTGCCAGTAGTATTATTCGGTCTAATGAGCAGTTCTTC,CASSIIRSNEQFF
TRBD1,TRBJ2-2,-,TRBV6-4,TGTGCCAGCTCGCAGGGGGCAAGCACCGGGGAGCTGTTTTTT,CASSQGASTGELFF
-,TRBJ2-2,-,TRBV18,TGTGCCAGCTCACCCGCAGTAATAAACACCGGGGAGCTGTTTTTT,CASSPAVINTGELFF
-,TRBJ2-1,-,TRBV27,TGTGCCAGCAGCCTTTACGAGCAAAACCTTAATGAGCAGTTCTTC,CASSLYEQNLNEQFF
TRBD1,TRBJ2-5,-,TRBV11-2,TGTGCCAGCAGCCAAATTTTCGGGACAGGGTTGGAGACCCAGTACTTC,CASSQIFGTGLETQYF
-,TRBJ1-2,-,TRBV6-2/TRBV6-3,TGTGCCAGCAGTGCAACCGGGACAAACTTGCGAGCTGGCTACACCTTC,CASSATGTNLRAGYTF
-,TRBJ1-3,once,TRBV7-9,TGTGCCAGCAGCCCCTCAGGGCGGGGTCCCGGAAACACCATATATTTT,CASSPSGRGPGNTIYF
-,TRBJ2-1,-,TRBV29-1,TGCAGCGTTCGACGCCGGCTAGCGTTACTCCATGAGCAGTTCTTC,CSVRRRLALLHEQFF
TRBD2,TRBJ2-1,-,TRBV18,TGTGCCAGCTCACCAGCGGGGGTCTACAATGAGCAGTTCTTC,CASSPAGVYNEQFF
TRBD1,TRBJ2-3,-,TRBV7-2,TGTGCCAGCAGCTTAATAGGGGGCTTCGCGGACACAGATACGCAGTATTTT,CASSLIGGFADTDTQYF
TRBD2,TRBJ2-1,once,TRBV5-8,TGTGCCAGCAGCGGCCTAGCGGGAGCGGGCAATGAGCAGTTCTTC,CASSGLAGAGNEQFF
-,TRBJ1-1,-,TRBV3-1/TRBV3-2,TGTGCCAGCAGCCGAGGGTGGGCTGCTGAAGCTTTCTTT,CASSRGWAAEAFF
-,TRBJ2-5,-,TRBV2,TGTGCCAGCAGTGATCTCGGGGAACAAGAGACCCAGTACTTC,CASSDLGEQETQYF
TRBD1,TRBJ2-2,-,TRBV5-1,TGCGCCAGCAGCTTGGCCGCACAGGGGGCCACCGGGGAGCTGTTTTTT,CASSLAAQGATGELFF
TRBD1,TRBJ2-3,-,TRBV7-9,TGTGCCAGCAGCCCACCGGCCGGGACAGACAAGGGGGCAGATACGCAGTATTTT,CASSPPAGTDKGADTQYF
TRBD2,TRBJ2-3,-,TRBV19,TGTGCCAGTAGGCGGGGGAAAGCTAGCACAGATACGCAGTATTTT,CASRRGKASTDTQYF
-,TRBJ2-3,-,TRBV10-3,TGTGCCATCAGTCCCGGGGGTTTGGGCACAGATACGCAGTATTTT,CAISPGGLGTDTQYF
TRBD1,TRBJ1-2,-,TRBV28,TGTGCCAGCAGTCCAGGGGACAGGAACTATGGCTACACCTTC,CASSPGDRNYGYTF